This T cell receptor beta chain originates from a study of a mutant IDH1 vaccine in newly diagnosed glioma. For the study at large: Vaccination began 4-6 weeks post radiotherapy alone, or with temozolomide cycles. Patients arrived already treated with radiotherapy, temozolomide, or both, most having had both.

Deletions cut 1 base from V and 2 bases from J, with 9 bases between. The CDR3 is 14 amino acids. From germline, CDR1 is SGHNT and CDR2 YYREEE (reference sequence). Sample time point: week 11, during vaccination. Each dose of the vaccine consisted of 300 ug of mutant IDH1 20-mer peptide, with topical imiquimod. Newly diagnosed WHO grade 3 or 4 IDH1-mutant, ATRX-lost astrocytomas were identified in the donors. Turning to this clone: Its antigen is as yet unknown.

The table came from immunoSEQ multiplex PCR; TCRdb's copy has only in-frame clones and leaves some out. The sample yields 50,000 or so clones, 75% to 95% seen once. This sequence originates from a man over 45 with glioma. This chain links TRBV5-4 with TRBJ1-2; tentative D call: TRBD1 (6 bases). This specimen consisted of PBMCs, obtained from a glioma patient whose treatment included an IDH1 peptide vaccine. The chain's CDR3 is CASSLQQGNYGYTF. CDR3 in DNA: TGTGCCAGCAGCTTGCAACAGGGCAACTATGGCTACACCTTC.